This TCR beta chain is drawn from a study of control samples from healthy donors and cancer patients. Using immunoSEQ multiplex PCR, the repertoire was profiled, and TCRdb retains in-frame clones only, with some absent. The sample holds about 100,000 clones, just over 85% seen once. The CDR3 runs to 14 residues. V was shortened by 3 bases and J by 2 bases, with 8 bases between the two germline ends. CDR1 is KGHSH and CDR2 is LQKENI in the germline V gene. This TCR came from a man younger than 45 in good health. This sequence joins TRBV18 and TRBJ2-1; possibly TRBD1 for D (6 bases). Material: blood. CDR3 sequence (DNA): TGTGCCAGCTCACCGAGGACAGCCTACAATGAGCAGTTCTTC. Amino acids: CASSPRTAYNEQFF.